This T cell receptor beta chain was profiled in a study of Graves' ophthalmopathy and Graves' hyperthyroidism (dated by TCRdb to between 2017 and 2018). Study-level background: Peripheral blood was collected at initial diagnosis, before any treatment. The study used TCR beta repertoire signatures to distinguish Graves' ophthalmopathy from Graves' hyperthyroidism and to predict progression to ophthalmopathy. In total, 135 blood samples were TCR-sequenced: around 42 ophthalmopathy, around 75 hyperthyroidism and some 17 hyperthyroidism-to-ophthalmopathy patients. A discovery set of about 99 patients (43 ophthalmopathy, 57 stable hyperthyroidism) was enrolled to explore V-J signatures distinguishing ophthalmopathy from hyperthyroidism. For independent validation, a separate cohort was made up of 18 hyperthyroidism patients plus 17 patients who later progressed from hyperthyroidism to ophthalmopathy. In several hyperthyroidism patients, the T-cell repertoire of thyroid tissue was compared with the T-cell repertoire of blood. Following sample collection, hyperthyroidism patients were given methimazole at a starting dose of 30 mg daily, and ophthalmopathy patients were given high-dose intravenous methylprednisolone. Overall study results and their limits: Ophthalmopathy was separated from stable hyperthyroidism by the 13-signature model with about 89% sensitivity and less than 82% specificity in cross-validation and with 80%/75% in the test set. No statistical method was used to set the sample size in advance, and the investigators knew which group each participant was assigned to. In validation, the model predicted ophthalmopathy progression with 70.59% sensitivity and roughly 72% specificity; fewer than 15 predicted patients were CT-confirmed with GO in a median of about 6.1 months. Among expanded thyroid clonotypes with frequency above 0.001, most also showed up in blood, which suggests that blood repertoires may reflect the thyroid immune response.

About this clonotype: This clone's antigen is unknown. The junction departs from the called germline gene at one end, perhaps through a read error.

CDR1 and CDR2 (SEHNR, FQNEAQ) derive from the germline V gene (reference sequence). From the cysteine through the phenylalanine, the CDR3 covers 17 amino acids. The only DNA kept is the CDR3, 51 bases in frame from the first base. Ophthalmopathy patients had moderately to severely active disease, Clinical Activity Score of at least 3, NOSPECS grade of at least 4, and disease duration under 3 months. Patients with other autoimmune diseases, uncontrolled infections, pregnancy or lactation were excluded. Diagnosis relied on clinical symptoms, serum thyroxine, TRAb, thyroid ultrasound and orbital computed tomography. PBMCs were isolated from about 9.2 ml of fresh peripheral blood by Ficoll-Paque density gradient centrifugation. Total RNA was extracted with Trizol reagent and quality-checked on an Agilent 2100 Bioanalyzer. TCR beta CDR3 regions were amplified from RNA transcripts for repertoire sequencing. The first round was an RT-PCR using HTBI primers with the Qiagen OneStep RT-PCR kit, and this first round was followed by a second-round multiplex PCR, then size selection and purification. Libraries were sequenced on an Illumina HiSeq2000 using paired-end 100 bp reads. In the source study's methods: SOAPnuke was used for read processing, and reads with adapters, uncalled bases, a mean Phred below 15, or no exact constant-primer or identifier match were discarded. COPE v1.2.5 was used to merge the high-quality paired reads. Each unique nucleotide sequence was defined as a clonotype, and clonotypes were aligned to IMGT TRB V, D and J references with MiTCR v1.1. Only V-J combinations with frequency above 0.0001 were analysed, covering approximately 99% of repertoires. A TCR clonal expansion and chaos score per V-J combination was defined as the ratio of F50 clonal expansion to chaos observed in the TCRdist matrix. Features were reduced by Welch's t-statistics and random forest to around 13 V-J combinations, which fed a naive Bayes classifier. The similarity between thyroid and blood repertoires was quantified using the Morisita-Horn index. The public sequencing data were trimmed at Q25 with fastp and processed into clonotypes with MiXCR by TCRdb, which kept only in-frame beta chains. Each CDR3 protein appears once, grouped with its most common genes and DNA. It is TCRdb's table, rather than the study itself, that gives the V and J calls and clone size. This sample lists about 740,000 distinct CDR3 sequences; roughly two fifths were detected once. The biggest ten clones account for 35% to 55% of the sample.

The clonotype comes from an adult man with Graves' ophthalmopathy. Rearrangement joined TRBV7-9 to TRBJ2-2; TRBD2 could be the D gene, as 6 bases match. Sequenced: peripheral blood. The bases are TGTGCCAGCAGCTTGGCCTTTCAGGGAGGCGGCACCAGGGAGCTGTTTTTT. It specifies CASSLAFQGGGTRELFF.